This is a list of T cell receptor beta chains from one sample in a study of graft-versus-host responses after intestinal transplantation. No antigen is known for these receptors. The protocol was immunoSEQ multiplex PCR, while the TCRdb copy is restricted to in-frame clones and leaves out a portion. The table lists 90,000 to 130,000 clones, roughly 93% of them singletons. This specimen consisted of unstimulated CD8+ T cells sorted from spleen or lymph node cells, obtained before transplant. These receptors came from a human donor who was the organ donor for an intestinal transplant. The CDR3 runs from the conserved cysteine through the conserved F or W.

cdr3_length,j_call,v_call,cdr3_aa
15,TRBJ2-5,TRBV6-1,CASIPRQGRIETQYF
15,TRBJ1-2,TRBV4-1,CASSQDPEGVYGYTF
17,TRBJ2-7,TRBV2,CASRRWGPGEAVDEQYF
12,TRBJ1-1,TRBV2,CASSERWAEAFF
11,TRBJ1-1,TRBV29-1,CSVPRAAEAFF
15,TRBJ2-7,TRBV5-1,CASSPGLAWTYEQYF
14,TRBJ1-2,TRBV9,CASSEGTGNYGYTF
14,TRBJ2-5,TRBV29-1,CSVEGTRGEETQYF
12,TRBJ2-7,TRBV6-5,CASSPTTNEQYF
15,TRBJ1-2,TRBV7-8,CASSLDRLTNYGYTF
16,TRBJ2-3,TRBV19,CASSIVELAGPDTQYF
14,TRBJ2-7,TRBV5-6,CASSRGTGFNEQYF
15,TRBJ2-1,TRBV9,CASSEDLLSYNEQFF
14,TRBJ1-4,TRBV7-9,CASSLEDFNEKLFF
16,TRBJ2-1,TRBV4-3,CASSQEGEPSYNEQFF
16,TRBJ1-3,TRBV4-1,CASSQENVGDRNTIYF
13,TRBJ1-1,TRBV4-2,CASSRTGRTEAFF
14,TRBJ2-7,TRBV5-4,CASSLSGSAHEQYF
15,TRBJ1-2,TRBV28,CASSPLSGSNYGYTF
14,TRBJ1-5,TRBV7-9,CASSSGTGNQPQHF
16,TRBJ2-7,TRBV7-9,CASSGPVRRGDYEQYF
17,TRBJ2-1,TRBV29-1,CSVLPRTSGSFYNEQFF
15,TRBJ2-2,TRBV7-2,CASRGGLVNTGELFF
14,TRBJ1-3,TRBV13,CASSLAGAGNTIYF
15,TRBJ2-7,TRBV9,CASSVGGDSSYEQYF
15,TRBJ1-2,TRBV6-1,CASSEFYGSRSGYTF
14,TRBJ2-5,TRBV9,CASSVRGIQETQYF
14,TRBJ1-4,TRBV27,CASMKGQANEKLFF
16,TRBJ1-2,TRBV2,CASSGWGHTTNYGYTF
17,TRBJ2-3,TRBV7-2,CASPGPLAGGEADTQYF
20,TRBJ2-2,TRBV5-1,CASSFPPRLAGGWGTGELFF
17,TRBJ2-3,TRBV2,CASSDPLGGHDTDTQYF
12,TRBJ2-2,TRBV2,CASSGVSGELFF
19,TRBJ2-3,TRBV14,CASSPGDRVSSGFTDTQYF
18,TRBJ1-4,TRBV19,CASSILSFGTFYRGKLFF
13,TRBJ2-3,TRBV27,CASGLATADTQYF
17,TRBJ1-2,TRBV2,CARNLVTGPFLSEGYTF
19,TRBJ2-1,TRBV11-2,CASSSYPRSRGGWIDEQFF
15,TRBJ2-2,TRBV4-3,CASSQGEGGAGELFF
16,TRBJ2-3,TRBV9,CASSVAGGSFADTQYF
15,TRBJ2-1,TRBV5-6,CASSLPGQGYNEQFF
13,TRBJ1-2,TRBV6-5,CASSGPGRNGYTF
18,TRBJ2-1,TRBV7-9,CASSLSFRSRGSYNEQFF
11,TRBJ2-5,TRBV29-1,CSVGTRETQYF
12,TRBJ2-1,TRBV29-1,CSVEDRANEQFF
14,TRBJ2-7,TRBV27,CASSLSGTPYEQYF